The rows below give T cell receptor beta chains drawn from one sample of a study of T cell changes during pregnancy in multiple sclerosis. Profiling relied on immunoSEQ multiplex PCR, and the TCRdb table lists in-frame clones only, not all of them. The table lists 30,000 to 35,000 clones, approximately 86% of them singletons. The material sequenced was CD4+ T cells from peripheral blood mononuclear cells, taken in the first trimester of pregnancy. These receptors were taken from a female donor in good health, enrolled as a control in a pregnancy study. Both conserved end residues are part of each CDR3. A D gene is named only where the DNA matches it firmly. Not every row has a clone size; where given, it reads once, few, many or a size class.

CDR3 DNA: TGTGCCAGTAGTATATCCTCCACAGCCTCACCCCTCCACTTT; CDR3 protein: CASSISSTASPLHF; D gene: .; V gene: TRBV19; clone size: once; J gene: TRBJ1-6
CDR3 DNA: TGTGCCAGCAGCTTAGGATCAGGTGGCGGAGGCACTGAAGCTTTCTTT; CDR3 protein: CASSLGSGGGGTEAFF; D gene: .; V gene: TRBV11-2; clone size: .; J gene: TRBJ1-1
CDR3 DNA: TGTGCCAGCACCAAAGGACAGGGGTACGTCTACTATGGCTACACCTTC; CDR3 protein: CASTKGQGYVYYGYTF; D gene: TRBD1; V gene: TRBV5-4; clone size: .; J gene: TRBJ1-2
CDR3 DNA: TGTGCCAGCAGCCCCACGTCAGGGTTTAGGGATTCACCCCTCCACTTT; CDR3 protein: CASSPTSGFRDSPLHF; D gene: .; V gene: TRBV7-2; clone size: .; J gene: TRBJ1-6
CDR3 DNA: TGTGCCAGTATCACCGGGGGGCGTTTGAACACTGAAGCTTTCTTT; CDR3 protein: CASITGGRLNTEAFF; D gene: .; V gene: TRBV19; clone size: .; J gene: TRBJ1-1
CDR3 DNA: TGTGCCAGCAGCTTCCACAACCAGGGCGAAAAACTGTTTTTT; CDR3 protein: CASSFHNQGEKLFF; D gene: .; V gene: TRBV7-2; clone size: .; J gene: TRBJ1-4
CDR3 DNA: TGTGCCAGTAGTATAGGGGCGGGACAGGGGGGGTTGTATAGCAATCAGCCCCAGCATTTT; CDR3 protein: CASSIGAGQGGLYSNQPQHF; D gene: TRBD1; V gene: TRBV19; clone size: once; J gene: TRBJ1-5
CDR3 DNA: TGTGCCAGCAGCTTTACAGGGTGGAATGGCTACACCTTC; CDR3 protein: CASSFTGWNGYTF; D gene: .; V gene: TRBV5-4; clone size: .; J gene: TRBJ1-2
CDR3 DNA: TGTGCCAGCAGCTTAACAGGGGGCCGGGAGACCCAGTACTTC; CDR3 protein: CASSLTGGRETQYF; D gene: TRBD1; V gene: TRBV7-3; clone size: .; J gene: TRBJ2-5
CDR3 DNA: TGCGCCAGCAGCCAAGACCCCACAGATAACTATGGCTACACCTTC; CDR3 protein: CASSQDPTDNYGYTF; D gene: .; V gene: TRBV4-3; clone size: .; J gene: TRBJ1-2
CDR3 DNA: TGTGCCAGCAGCTTAACCCAGGGGACTGAAGCTTTCTTT; CDR3 protein: CASSLTQGTEAFF; D gene: .; V gene: TRBV7-3; clone size: few; J gene: TRBJ1-1
CDR3 DNA: TGTGCCACCAGCGGAGGAGGACTACCGGGAAGAGGCGAGCAGTACTTC; CDR3 protein: CATSGGGLPGRGEQYF; D gene: .; V gene: TRBV15; clone size: .; J gene: TRBJ2-7
CDR3 DNA: TGTGCTAGCAGCTTAGACAGGAGCCAAGAGACCCAGTACTTC; CDR3 protein: CASSLDRSQETQYF; D gene: .; V gene: TRBV7-7; clone size: .; J gene: TRBJ2-5
CDR3 DNA: TGTGCCAGCAGCTTCTTCCGGACAGGGGGGAGCAATGAGCAGTTCTTC; CDR3 protein: CASSFFRTGGSNEQFF; D gene: TRBD1; V gene: TRBV7-2; clone size: once; J gene: TRBJ2-1
CDR3 DNA: TGTGCCAGCGACCGGAGAGGGAACTATGGCTACACCTTC; CDR3 protein: CASDRRGNYGYTF; D gene: .; V gene: TRBV5-4; clone size: .; J gene: TRBJ1-2
CDR3 DNA: TGTGCCAGCAGCCAAGATTTGGCCACTGAGCAGTTCTTC; CDR3 protein: CASSQDLATEQFF; D gene: .; V gene: TRBV4-2; clone size: .; J gene: TRBJ2-1
CDR3 DNA: TGCGCCAGCACCCTGCGAACCGGGGAACGAGATGAGCAGTTCTTC; CDR3 protein: CASTLRTGERDEQFF; D gene: .; V gene: TRBV5-1; clone size: .; J gene: TRBJ2-1
CDR3 DNA: TGTGCTAGTGGTTTTGGGCGGGCGGGATCACCCCTCCACTTT; CDR3 protein: CASGFGRAGSPLHF; D gene: .; V gene: TRBV12-5; clone size: once; J gene: TRBJ1-6
CDR3 DNA: TGTGCCAGCAGCTTAGCGGGAGGGAACACTGAAGCTTTCTTT; CDR3 protein: CASSLAGGNTEAFF; D gene: .; V gene: TRBV7-8; clone size: .; J gene: TRBJ1-1
CDR3 DNA: TGTGCCAGCAGCCAAGACGGAGACTATACAATCGATAGCACAGATACGCAGTATTTT; CDR3 protein: CASSQDGDYTIDSTDTQYF; D gene: .; V gene: TRBV4-2; clone size: .; J gene: TRBJ2-3
CDR3 DNA: TGCGCCAGCAGGCGTCAGGGGATATCGAACACCGGGGAGCTGTTTTTT; CDR3 protein: CASRRQGISNTGELFF; D gene: .; V gene: TRBV5-1; clone size: .; J gene: TRBJ2-2
CDR3 DNA: TGTGCCAGCAAGAGGTTAGCATCGAACACTGAAGCTTTCTTT; CDR3 protein: CASKRLASNTEAFF; D gene: .; V gene: TRBV28; clone size: .; J gene: TRBJ1-1
CDR3 DNA: TGTGCCAGCAGCCCGGGGACACAGGGGATGGTTGGCTACACCTTC; CDR3 protein: CASSPGTQGMVGYTF; D gene: TRBD1; V gene: TRBV5-6; clone size: .; J gene: TRBJ1-2
CDR3 DNA: TGCAGCGTCCGGGACAGGGTGACGGAGACCCAGTACTTC; CDR3 protein: CSVRDRVTETQYF; D gene: TRBD1; V gene: TRBV29-1; clone size: .; J gene: TRBJ2-5
CDR3 DNA: TGTGCCAGCAGCTTCGGCGGGGGCACAGATACGCAGTATTTT; CDR3 protein: CASSFGGGTDTQYF; D gene: .; V gene: TRBV5-8; clone size: .; J gene: TRBJ2-3
CDR3 DNA: TGTGCCAGCAGTTCCGGGAACCAAGGGCACGAAAAACTGTTTTTT; CDR3 protein: CASSSGNQGHEKLFF; D gene: .; V gene: TRBV2; clone size: once; J gene: TRBJ1-4
CDR3 DNA: TGTGCCAGCAGCCCCCGGGGAGCGGACCCTGTAATGTATGGCTACACCTTC; CDR3 protein: CASSPRGADPVMYGYTF; D gene: .; V gene: TRBV7-9; clone size: .; J gene: TRBJ1-2
CDR3 DNA: TGCGCCAGCAGCCAGATGGAACAGGGGTCTGGAAACACCATATATTTT; CDR3 protein: CASSQMEQGSGNTIYF; D gene: TRBD1; V gene: TRBV5-1; clone size: .; J gene: TRBJ1-3
CDR3 DNA: TGTGCCTGGAGTGTGGGGAGGGGCCCTAAAAATAGCAATCAGCCCCAGCATTTT; CDR3 protein: CAWSVGRGPKNSNQPQHF; D gene: .; V gene: TRBV30; clone size: .; J gene: TRBJ1-5
CDR3 DNA: TGTGCCAGCAGTGGAGGGGGTTCGGTCTCACCCCTCCACTTT; CDR3 protein: CASSGGGSVSPLHF; D gene: .; V gene: TRBV6-1; clone size: .; J gene: TRBJ1-6
CDR3 DNA: TGTGCCAGCAGCCAGATGACAGGGAACACCGGGGAGCTGTTTTTT; CDR3 protein: CASSQMTGNTGELFF; D gene: .; V gene: TRBV7-2; clone size: .; J gene: TRBJ2-2
CDR3 DNA: TGCGCCAGCAGCCAAGGGCAGTCGGGAGCCTACGAGCAGTACTTC; CDR3 protein: CASSQGQSGAYEQYF; D gene: .; V gene: TRBV4-3; clone size: .; J gene: TRBJ2-7
CDR3 DNA: TGTGCCAGCAGTCGAACCGCAGGGGAATGGGGGCCGGAGGGCTACACCTTC; CDR3 protein: CASSRTAGEWGPEGYTF; D gene: .; V gene: TRBV2; clone size: .; J gene: TRBJ1-2
CDR3 DNA: TGTGCCTGGAGGAAGACAGGGGGGGGCAATCAGCCCCAGCATTTT; CDR3 protein: CAWRKTGGGNQPQHF; D gene: TRBD1; V gene: TRBV30; clone size: .; J gene: TRBJ1-5
CDR3 DNA: TGTGCCAGTAGTATCTGGCTGAAGGGGACAGGGAACACTGAAGCTTTCTTT; CDR3 protein: CASSIWLKGTGNTEAFF; D gene: TRBD1; V gene: TRBV19; clone size: once; J gene: TRBJ1-1
CDR3 DNA: TGTGCCAGCAGCTTATATATAGCCGGGGAGCTGTTTTTT; CDR3 protein: CASSLYIAGELFF; D gene: .; V gene: TRBV13; clone size: .; J gene: TRBJ2-2
CDR3 DNA: TGTGCCTGGAGTGGGGGGACAGGAGGACCTGGAAACACCATATATTTT; CDR3 protein: CAWSGGTGGPGNTIYF; D gene: TRBD1; V gene: TRBV30; clone size: .; J gene: TRBJ1-3
CDR3 DNA: TGTGCCAGTTGTCGCCTCAGGGGGCCTGGAAACACCATATATTTT; CDR3 protein: CASCRLRGPGNTIYF; D gene: TRBD1; V gene: TRBV5-3; clone size: .; J gene: TRBJ1-3
CDR3 DNA: TGCGCCAGCAGCCAAGATCAAGCGGGGGGTACGGAGACCCAGTACTTC; CDR3 protein: CASSQDQAGGTETQYF; D gene: TRBD2; V gene: TRBV4-1; clone size: .; J gene: TRBJ2-5
CDR3 DNA: TGTGCCAGCAGTGACTCTCTATCAAGGCGAGGATCACCCCTCCACTTT; CDR3 protein: CASSDSLSRRGSPLHF; D gene: .; V gene: TRBV25-1; clone size: .; J gene: TRBJ1-6
CDR3 DNA: TGCGCCAGCAGCTTGGTGGCACTGAACACTGAAGCTTTCTTT; CDR3 protein: CASSLVALNTEAFF; D gene: .; V gene: TRBV5-1; clone size: .; J gene: TRBJ1-1
CDR3 DNA: TGCGCCAGCAAGGAGGGAGATACGCAGTATTTT; CDR3 protein: CASKEGDTQYF; D gene: .; V gene: TRBV5-1; clone size: .; J gene: TRBJ2-3
CDR3 DNA: TGTGCCAGCAGCTTAGGGGAAATGGAACTCTATGGCTACACCTTC; CDR3 protein: CASSLGEMELYGYTF; D gene: .; V gene: TRBV5-5; clone size: .; J gene: TRBJ1-2
CDR3 DNA: TGTGCCCGGGGGACAGTCATGAACACTGAAGCTTTCTTT; CDR3 protein: CARGTVMNTEAFF; D gene: TRBD1; V gene: TRBV30; clone size: few; J gene: TRBJ1-1
CDR3 DNA: TGTGCCAGCAGCTCACCATCCCCCCAGGTTGACTATGGCTACACCTTC; CDR3 protein: CASSSPSPQVDYGYTF; D gene: .; V gene: TRBV5-4; clone size: .; J gene: TRBJ1-2
CDR3 DNA: TGTGCCAGCAGCTTAGACAGACAAGAGACCCAGTACTTC; CDR3 protein: CASSLDRQETQYF; D gene: .; V gene: TRBV11-3; clone size: .; J gene: TRBJ2-5
CDR3 DNA: TGTGCCAGTAAAGACAGGGATAATCAGCCCCAGCATTTT; CDR3 protein: CASKDRDNQPQHF; D gene: TRBD1; V gene: TRBV19; clone size: .; J gene: TRBJ1-5
CDR3 DNA: TGTGCCTGGAGAAGCGACAGGGGTTACGAGCAGTACTTC; CDR3 protein: CAWRSDRGYEQYF; D gene: TRBD1; V gene: TRBV30; clone size: .; J gene: TRBJ2-7
CDR3 DNA: TGCAGCGGAGACAGGGGAGGAACGAATGAGCAGTTCTTC; CDR3 protein: CSGDRGGTNEQFF; D gene: TRBD1; V gene: TRBV29-1; clone size: .; J gene: TRBJ2-1